One and the same sample provided the 22 T cell receptor beta chains below, sequenced in a study of HIV-infected patients and healthy controls. TCRdb reprocessed the 5' RACE reads with MiXCR, giving one entry per CDR3 protein. This sample yields 15,000 to 20,000 distinct CDR3 sequences, of which roughly 15% are seen a single time; about 23% belongs to the top ten. The specimen was CD8+ T cells from blood. The source of these receptors is a human donor in good health.

This clonotype was observed a few times. V is TRBV19 and J is TRBJ2-1; TRBD2 matches 9 bases. CDR1 is LNHDA, CDR2 SQIVND, per germline (reference sequence). V lost 3 bases and J lost 7; bases outside the gene matches: 10. The CDR3 loop spans 16 amino acids. The DNA for the CDR3 is TGTGCCAGTAGTATCGTCGCTAGCGGGACCTCAAATGAGCAGTTCTTC. It yields the protein CASSIVASGTSNEQFF.

This clonotype was detected ten times or more. The rearrangement links TRBV27 to TRBJ1-1; no firm D call. Trimming cost V 3 bases and J 2 bases, with 7 bases left between them. Germline V gene sequence: CDR1 MNHEY, CDR2 SMNVEV (reference sequence). The CDR3 totals 13 residues. CDR3 protein: CASSLTRNTEAFF. The CDR3 DNA follows: TGTGCCAGCAGTTTGACGCGAAACACTGAAGCTTTCTTT.

This clonotype was detected only once. The chain recombines TRBV4-2 with TRBJ2-3; the D is unclear. Between the trimmed V and J ends, which lost 1 base and 0 bases, there was a span of 5 bases. Germline loops: CDR1 LGHNA, CDR2 YNFKEQ. This CDR3 region has 14 residues. The CDR3, as DNA: TGTGCCAGCAGCCAAGGGGATAGCACAGATACGCAGTATTTT. Translation gives CASSQGDSTDTQYF.

This clonotype has a count of ten or more. This chain uses TRBV27 with TRBJ1-5; D gene uncertain. Germline assignment: CDR1 MNHEY and CDR2 SMNVEV (reference sequence). V shed 6 bases and J shed 0 bases, with 6 bases lying between them. The CDR3 totals 13 residues. The CDR3 DNA reads as TGTGCCAGCAGCCTCAGTAGCAATCAGCCCCAGCATTTT. Residues: CASSLSSNQPQHF.

This clonotype was recorded many times. CDR3 amino acids: CASQAGGPTDTQYF. The CDR3 coding sequence is TGTGCCAGCCAAGCGGGGGGCCCCACAGATACGCAGTATTTT. V and J are TRBV7-3 and TRBJ2-3, with 9 bases that match TRBD2. The CDR3 spans 14 residues. Per the germline V gene, CDR1 is SGHTA and CDR2 is FQGTGA. Germline trimming cut 8 bases from V and 2 bases from J; bases unmatched to any gene: 5.

This chain links TRBV20-1 with TRBJ2-7; D ambiguous. Trimming cost V 4 bases and J 0 bases, with 13 bases left between them. The length of the CDR3 is 14 residues. Germline loops: CDR1 DFQATT, CDR2 SNEGSKA (reference sequence). The CDR3 sequence: CSANGAHSSYEQYF. CDR3 nucleotides: TGCAGTGCTAATGGCGCGCACAGCTCCTACGAGCAGTACTTC.

This clonotype was seen many times. The genes are TRBV12-3 or TRBV12-4 and TRBJ2-7, with D possibly being TRBD1 (6 bases). The CDR3 loop spans 14 amino acids. V was trimmed by 3 bases and J by 4 bases, leaving 13 bases between them. The CDR3 DNA is TGTGCCAGCAGTTTGGCCGGGACACCGTACGAGCAGTACTTC. It yields the protein CASSLAGTPYEQYF.

The table lists this clonotype with a few counts. The J gene is TRBJ2-5, the V gene TRBV15, with TRBD2 as a possible D gene (5 bases). Germline V gene data show CDR1 as LNHNV and CDR2 as YYDKDF (reference sequence). The CDR3 consists of 12 residues. Deletions cut 5 bases from V and 7 bases from J, with 11 bases between. The CDR3 loop reads CATSDDYRTQYF. CDR3 sequence (DNA): TGTGCCACCAGCGATGACTATAGGACCCAGTACTTC.

V is TRBV6-6 and J is TRBJ2-7; TRBD1 matches at 9 bases. Per germline, CDR1 MNHNY and CDR2 SVGAGI (reference sequence). The V segment lost 10 bases and the J segment 1 base; nucleotides outside the gene matches: 5. The length of the CDR3 is 13 residues. The CDR3 protein is CAIHDRGSYEQYF. The CDR3 DNA reads TGTGCCATACACGACAGGGGGTCCTACGAGCAGTACTTC.

The table lists this clonotype with many counts. The chain links TRBV20-1 to TRBJ2-7, with D possibly TRBD2 on 6 matching bases. This CDR3 is built from 14 residues. V was clipped by 1 base and J by 4 bases, with 14 bases between them. The germline V gene has CDR1 DFQATT and CDR2 SNEGSKA (reference sequence). The DNA for the CDR3 is TGCAGTGCTAGAGGACTGGAGGGCAAATACGAGCAGTACTTC. Its translation is CSARGLEGKYEQYF.

This clonotype was seen many times. The J gene is TRBJ2-5, the V gene TRBV5-1; no reliable D call. CDR1 is SGHRS and CDR2 is YFSETQ in the germline V gene. The CDR3 covers 14 residues. Trimming took 0 bases from V and 5 from J, leaving 11 bases between them. CDR3 sequence: CASSLVGQDETQYF. CDR3 nucleotide sequence: TGCGCCAGCAGCTTGGTAGGGCAGGACGAGACCCAGTACTTC.

This clonotype appeared a few times. This chain joins TRBV2 and TRBJ2-1; D is possibly TRBD1 or TRBD2 (6 bases each). V shed 6 bases and J shed 2 bases, with 17 bases lying between them. Germline V gene lookup returns CDR1 SNHLY and CDR2 FYNNEI. The CDR3 totals 16 residues. Here the CDR3 reads CASSDGTGATYNEQFF. DNA of the CDR3: TGTGCCAGCAGCGATGGAACGGGGGCGACCTACAATGAGCAGTTCTTC.

This clonotype came up many times. This rearrangement joins TRBV5-1 to TRBJ2-3; 9 bases map to TRBD1. V shed 4 bases and J 2 bases; nucleotides not matched to a gene: 14. There are 18 residues in the CDR3. Germline CDR1 SGHRS, CDR2 YFSETQ. Here the CDR3 reads CASSVPTGTGRFTDTQYF. For the CDR3, the DNA is TGCGCCAGCAGCGTCCCAACAGGGACAGGGAGGTTCACAGATACGCAGTATTTT.

This clonotype was counted many times. The genes are TRBV27 and TRBJ1-2; no firm D call. CDR3 length equals 15 residues. From germline, CDR1 is MNHEY and CDR2 SMNVEV (reference sequence). Trimming removed 5 bases from V and 4 bases from J, with 17 bases in between. Here the CDR3 reads CASSLTPDGPYGYTF. The CDR3 DNA is TGTGCCAGCAGTCTCACACCGGACGGACCCTATGGCTACACCTTC.

This clonotype was observed at least ten times. V usage is TRBV11-1 and J usage is TRBJ1-1, with D unresolved. The CDR3 covers 17 residues. V dropped 1 base and J dropped 4 bases, with 19 bases sitting between them. CDR1 and CDR2 (germline): SGHAT, FQDESV (reference sequence). CDR3: CASSLVPEAGFFTEAFF. The DNA for the CDR3 is TGTGCCAGCAGCTTAGTACCTGAGGCAGGATTTTTCACTGAAGCTTTCTTT.

This clonotype has a count of ten or more. This sequence joins TRBV6-2 or TRBV6-3 and TRBJ2-7; 8 bases fit TRBD2. The CDR3 has 13 residues. Germline values: CDR1 MNHEY, CDR2 SVGEGT. Trimming at V came to 4 bases and at J to 6 bases, leaving 5 bases not matched to a gene. CDR3 sequence reads: CASSSSGGGEQYF. As DNA, the CDR3 is TGTGCCAGCAGTTCCAGCGGGGGTGGCGAGCAGTACTTC.

This clonotype was observed a handful of times. The V and J genes are TRBV6-4 and TRBJ2-3; possibly TRBD2 for D (6 bases). This CDR3 comprises 14 residues. V was shortened by 3 bases and J by 2 bases, with 9 bases between the two germline ends. Per germline, CDR1 MRHNA and CDR2 SNTAGT. Here the CDR3 reads CASSESGLTDTQYF. The CDR3, as DNA: TGTGCCAGCAGTGAATCGGGACTCACAGATACGCAGTATTTT.

J is TRBJ1-1 and V is TRBV9; D call uncertain. The germline V and J ends were trimmed by 2 bases and 1 base, with 9 bases remaining between them. Germline assignment: CDR1 SGDLS and CDR2 YYNGEE. CDR3 size: 14 residues. The CDR3 protein is CASSVQAGNTEAFF. CDR3 DNA: TGTGCCAGCAGCGTTCAAGCAGGGAACACTGAAGCTTTCTTT.

The rearrangement joins TRBV4-3 to TRBJ2-3; D may be TRBD2 (5 bases). Trimming pared 8 bases from V and 0 bases from J, leaving 9 bases between. The CDR3 is 13 residues long. Germline-derived CDR1 and CDR2 are LGHNA and YSLEER. CDR3 sequence reads: CASGSRSTDTQYF. DNA of the CDR3: TGCGCCAGCGGGAGCCGGAGCACAGATACGCAGTATTTT.

This clonotype turned up a few times. The gene calls are TRBV15 and TRBJ2-5, with D perhaps TRBD1 (8 bases). This CDR3 is 15 amino acids long. Germline CDR1 is LNHNV and CDR2 is YYDKDF (reference sequence). Trimming removed 5 bases at V and 1 base at J, with 14 bases between. CDR3 region: CATSPDREGQETQYF. CDR3 nucleotide sequence: TGTGCCACCAGCCCGGACAGGGAGGGCCAAGAGACCCAGTACTTC.

This rearrangement joins TRBV13 to TRBJ1-2; D is possibly TRBD1 (5 bases). Germline V gene lookup returns CDR1 PRHDT and CDR2 FYEKMQ (reference sequence). The CDR3 sequence is 13 residues long. V lost 3 bases and J 4 bases, leaving 9 bases between the germline ends. Here the CDR3 DNA reads TGTGCCAGCAGCTTGGGACGCATCTATGGCTACACCTTC. Its protein product is CASSLGRIYGYTF.

This clonotype came up a few times. The chain is built from TRBV20-1 and TRBJ1-1; 12 nucleotides match TRBD1. The germline CDR1 and CDR2 sequences are DFQATT and SNEGSKA (reference sequence). V lost 3 bases to trimming and J lost 3 bases; unmatched junction nucleotides: 11. The CDR3 has 17 amino acids. CDR3 in amino acids: CSARVKGTGGRYTEAFF. In DNA, the CDR3 is TGCAGTGCTAGGGTAAAGGGGACAGGGGGCAGGTACACTGAAGCTTTCTTT.